This T cell receptor beta chain was recorded in a study of blood T cell repertoires in COVID-19. The V segment lost 6 bases and the J segment 3 bases; nucleotides outside the gene matches: 2. CDR3 length: 13 residues. From germline, CDR1 is SNHLY and CDR2 FYNNEI. In its sample, this clone ranks as medium-sized. The repertoire was sequenced with immunoSEQ multiplex PCR; TCRdb's copy has only in-frame clones and lacks some. The sample consists of about 26,000 clones, around 61% of them appearing once. This sequence was found in a man in his 60s with active or convalescent COVID-19. Sequenced input: peripheral blood. The chain recombines TRBV2 with TRBJ1-2; 9 nucleotides agree with TRBD1. DNA for the CDR3: TGTGCCAGCAGCGGACAGGGGCACTATGGCTACACCTTC. It encodes CASSGQGHYGYTF.